Below are 22 T cell receptor beta chains sequenced from a single sample in a study of blood T cell repertoires in COVID-19. Sequencing was performed with immunoSEQ multiplex PCR; in TCRdb, only in-frame clones are kept and a portion is missing. The table records 140,000 to 150,000 clones, approximately 87% of them present only once. Sequencing input: peripheral blood. Receptor source: a human donor in a cohort sampled during active COVID-19.

V gene TRBV5-1 combines with J gene TRBJ1-1; the D gene is possibly TRBD1 (6 bases). Trimming took 7 bases from V and 4 from J, leaving 14 bases between them. CDR1 is SGHRS and CDR2 is YFSETQ in the germline V gene. CDR3 size: 13 residues. This CDR3 reads CASGGGPGTEAFF. In nucleotides, the CDR3 is TGCGCCAGCGGGGGGGGCCCTGGCACTGAAGCTTTCTTT.

This clone was observed once. CDR3 in DNA: TGTGCCAGCAGTTCCCTGGGACAGGGGAAGTCGGGTGAGCAGTTCTTC. It codes for CASSSLGQGKSGEQFF. V is TRBV27 and J is TRBJ2-1; 10 nucleotides align to TRBD1. CDR1 is MNHEY and CDR2 is SMNVEV in the germline V gene (reference sequence). V shed 4 bases and J 9 bases; nucleotides not matched to a gene: 12. CDR3 length: 16 residues.

The chain is built from TRBV4-3 and TRBJ2-1, with a possible D match to TRBD2 (5 bases). CDR3 size: 15 residues. CDR1 and CDR2 (germline): LGHNA, YSLEER. Trimming took 1 base from V and 6 from J, leaving 13 bases between them. The DNA of the CDR3 is TGCGCCAGCAGCCAAGTTTTGGGGAGCGCCAATGAGCAGTTCTTC. Translating gives CASSQVLGSANEQFF.

This clone is a singleton in its sample. As DNA, the CDR3 is TGTGCCAGCAGCTTGGGGGGGCGAGGACAGTTCTTC. It codes for CASSLGGRGQFF. The V gene is TRBV7-9, the J gene TRBJ2-1, with a tentative D call TRBD2 (7 bases). Germline CDR1 SEHNR, CDR2 FQNEAQ (reference sequence). The CDR3 spans 12 residues. V was pared by 3 bases and J by 13 bases, with 13 bases between.

In DNA, the CDR3 is TGCGCCAGCAGCCGATCGGACTTGAACACTGAAGCTTTCTTT. Translating it yields CASSRSDLNTEAFF. The rearrangement joins TRBV4-3 to TRBJ1-1; D not resolved. CDR1 is LGHNA and CDR2 is YSLEER in the germline V gene. V shed 4 bases and J shed 0 bases, with 9 bases lying between them. This CDR3 region has 14 residues.

This clone appeared a single time. The rearrangement joins TRBV6-4 to TRBJ2-2; 9 bases align to TRBD1. After removal of 4 bases from V and 4 bases from J, the junction contained 1 base not matched to a gene. The CDR3 runs to 14 residues. Germline-derived CDR1 and CDR2 are MRHNA and SNTAGT. The CDR3 loop reads CASSATGGTGELFF. In DNA, the CDR3 is TGTGCCAGCAGTGCGACAGGGGGCACCGGGGAGCTGTTTTTT.

The chain carries TRBV7-9 and TRBJ2-3; 11 bases align to TRBD2. The V gene's germline CDR1 is SEHNR and CDR2 FQNEAQ (reference sequence). This CDR3 is built from 16 residues. With 5 bases clipped from V and 5 bases from J, the junction kept 9 bases outside the gene matches. The CDR3 DNA reads as TGTGCCAGCAGCCTACTAGCGGGAGCTATTGTAGATACGCAGTATTTT. Protein sequence: CASSLLAGAIVDTQYF.

This clone was detected only once. The chain's CDR3 is CASSTQTGESTDTQYF. In DNA, the CDR3 is TGTGCCAGCAGCACTCAGACAGGGGAAAGCACAGATACGCAGTATTTT. The chain uses TRBV5-4 and TRBJ2-3; 8 bases map to TRBD1. The germline gives CDR1 SGHNT, CDR2 YYREEE (reference sequence). The V and J ends lost 4 bases and 0 bases, in that order; junction bases with no gene match: 7. The CDR3 is 16 amino acids.

CDR3: CASSYPSPGNEQFF. The DNA of the CDR3 is TGTGCCAGCAGTTACCCCTCCCCGGGGAATGAGCAGTTCTTC. The chain employs TRBV6-2 or TRBV6-3 and TRBJ2-1; D is possibly TRBD2 (5 bases). In germline, CDR1 is MNHEY, CDR2 SVGEGT. The V end was cut by 2 bases, the J end by 7 bases, with 12 bases between. The CDR3 is 14 amino acids.

The rearrangement uses TRBV5-8 and TRBJ2-7, with TRBD1 identical over 7 bases. CDR1 is SGHTS and CDR2 is YDEGEE in the germline V gene. The CDR3 covers 12 residues. V lost 4 bases to trimming and J lost 12 bases; unmatched junction nucleotides: 10. CDR3 DNA: TGTGCCAGCAGCAAAAGACAGGGTGCAGGGTACTTC. Translation: CASSKRQGAGYF.

This chain joins TRBV5-1 and TRBJ1-2, with TRBD1 matching 9 bases. The CDR3 length is 12 residues. Germline V CDR1 and CDR2: SGHRS, YFSETQ. The junction had 4 bases not matched to a gene; V was cut back by 0 bases and J by 13 bases. CDR3 DNA sequence: TGCGCCAGCAGCTTGGCGGGGGACAGGGCCACCTTC. It translates to CASSLAGDRATF.

In its sample, this clone was seen a few times. The rearrangement joins TRBV5-1 to TRBJ1-1; TRBD1 aligns across 9 bases. In germline, CDR1 is SGHRS, CDR2 YFSETQ. The CDR3 runs to 15 residues. J was trimmed by 1 base and V by 7 bases; bases with no gene match: 8. CDR3 sequence reads: CASGTGRVGNTEAFF. CDR3 DNA: TGCGCCAGCGGGACAGGGAGGGTGGGGAACACTGAAGCTTTCTTT.

The gene calls are TRBV7-2 and TRBJ2-7, with TRBD2 matching over 7 bases. After removal of 1 base from V and 4 bases from J, the junction contained 7 bases not matched to a gene. This CDR3 region has 15 residues. From germline, CDR1 is SGHTA and CDR2 FQGNSA. In nucleotides, the CDR3 is TGTGCCAGCAGCTTAGGGGGTAGCGGGTTATACGAGCAGTACGTC. Translating gives CASSLGGSGLYEQYV.

The chain recombines TRBV18 with TRBJ1-5, with 7 bases identical to TRBD1. CDR1 is KGHSH and CDR2 is LQKENI in the germline V gene. The V gene end was trimmed by 3 bases and the J gene end by 6 bases; junction bases not matched to a gene: 5. This CDR3 is built from 14 residues. DNA for the CDR3: TGTGCCAGCTCACCGTCAGGGGGGAGTCAGCCCCAGCATTTT. Its translation: CASSPSGGSQPQHF. Combining the CDR3 with reference TRBV18 and TRBJ1-5 gives the whole variable domain NAGVMQNPRHLVRRRGQEARLRCSPMKGHSHVYWYRQLPEEGLKFMVYLQKENIIDESGMPKERFSAEFPKEGPSILRIQQVVRGDSAAYFCASSPSGGSQPQHFGDGTRLSIL.

V gene TRBV29-1 combines with J gene TRBJ2-5; D is possibly TRBD2 (5 bases). This CDR3 has 12 amino acids. Germline values: CDR1 SQVTM, CDR2 ANQGSEA. Trimming shortened V by 4 bases and J by 5 bases, and 11 bases separated the two germline ends. The CDR3 nucleotides are TGCAGCGTTGTCGGGATAGGTGAGACCCAGTACTTC. Protein: CSVVGIGETQYF.

J is TRBJ2-7 and V is TRBV6-2 or TRBV6-3, with D unresolved. V gave up 4 bases and J gave up 2 bases, with 6 bases separating them. The V gene's germline CDR1 is MNHEY and CDR2 SVGEGT. There are 12 residues in the CDR3. The CDR3 DNA is TGTGCCAGCAGTTTATCGGCCTACGAGCAGTACTTC. Translation: CASSLSAYEQYF.

This sequence joins TRBV6-5 and TRBJ1-2; possible D gene TRBD1, 5 bases. The CDR3 extends over 12 amino acids. Germline V lookup: CDR1 MNHEY, CDR2 SVGAGI. Trimming removed 4 bases at V and 6 bases at J, with 9 bases between. The CDR3 loop reads CASSLGGNGYTF. CDR3 coding DNA: TGTGCCAGCAGTTTGGGGGGGAATGGCTACACCTTC.

On this clone itself: In the same sample, other DNA sequences code for this CDR3. The rearrangement uses TRBV9 and TRBJ2-3; D might be TRBD2 (6 bases). The germline V and J ends were trimmed by 0 bases and 4 bases, with 9 bases remaining between them. The CDR3 consists of 14 residues. Germline CDR1 is SGDLS and CDR2 is YYNGEE. CDR3 coding DNA: TGTGCCAGCAGCGTAGGGCTAGCGCCAGATACGCAGTATTTT. It is translated as CASSVGLAPDTQYF.

V usage is TRBV6-5 and J usage is TRBJ1-5, with no clear D. Germline lookup yields CDR1 MNHEY and CDR2 SVGAGI. Trimming shortened V by 5 bases and J by 2 bases, and 13 bases separated the two germline ends. The CDR3 consists of 15 residues. DNA of the CDR3: TGTGCCAGCAGTCCTCAGGTCGCAGGCAATCAGCCCCAGCATTTT. The encoded protein is CASSPQVAGNQPQHF.

This clone has a handful of counts. The chain uses TRBV6-5 and TRBJ1-2, with unresolved D. The CDR3 runs to 13 residues. V was cut by 6 bases and J by 3 bases, with 11 bases left in between. Germline V gene sequence: CDR1 MNHEY, CDR2 SVGAGI. CDR3 amino acids: CASREDAYYGYTF. CDR3 bases: TGTGCCAGCAGGGAGGACGCCTACTATGGCTACACCTTC.

This clone came up once. This chain uses TRBV2 with TRBJ2-1; TRBD2 aligns across 9 bases. Germline CDR1 reads SNHLY; CDR2 reads FYNNEI. The V segment lost 6 bases and the J segment 6 bases; nucleotides outside the gene matches: 9. The CDR3 extends over 15 amino acids. This CDR3 reads CASRPGTSLGNEQFF. CDR3 bases: TGTGCCAGCAGACCCGGGACTAGCTTGGGCAATGAGCAGTTCTTC.

The chain uses TRBV28 and TRBJ1-6, with 10 bases identical to TRBD1. This CDR3 is built from 15 residues. The germline gives CDR1 MDHEN, CDR2 SYDVKM. J was trimmed by 9 bases and V by 8 bases; bases with no gene match: 10. The CDR3 reads CASSAGDRGRSPLHF. DNA of the CDR3: TGTGCCAGCTCCGCCGGGGACAGGGGACGTTCACCCCTCCACTTT.